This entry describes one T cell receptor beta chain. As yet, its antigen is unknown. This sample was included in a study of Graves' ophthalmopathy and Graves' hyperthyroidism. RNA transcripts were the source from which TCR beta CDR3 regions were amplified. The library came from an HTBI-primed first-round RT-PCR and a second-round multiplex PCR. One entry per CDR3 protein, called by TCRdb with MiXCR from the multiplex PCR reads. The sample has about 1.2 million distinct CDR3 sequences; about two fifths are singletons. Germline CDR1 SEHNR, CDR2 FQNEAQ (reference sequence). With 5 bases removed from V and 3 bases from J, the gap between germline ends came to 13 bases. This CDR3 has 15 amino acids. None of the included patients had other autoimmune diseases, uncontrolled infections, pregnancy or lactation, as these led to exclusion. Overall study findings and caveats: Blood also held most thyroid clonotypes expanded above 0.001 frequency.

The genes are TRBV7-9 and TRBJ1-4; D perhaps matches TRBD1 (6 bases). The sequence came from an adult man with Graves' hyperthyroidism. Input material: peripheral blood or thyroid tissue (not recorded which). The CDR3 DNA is TGTGCCAGCAGCGGTCCCGGGACACCTAATGAAAAACTGTTTTTT. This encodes CASSGPGTPNEKLFF.